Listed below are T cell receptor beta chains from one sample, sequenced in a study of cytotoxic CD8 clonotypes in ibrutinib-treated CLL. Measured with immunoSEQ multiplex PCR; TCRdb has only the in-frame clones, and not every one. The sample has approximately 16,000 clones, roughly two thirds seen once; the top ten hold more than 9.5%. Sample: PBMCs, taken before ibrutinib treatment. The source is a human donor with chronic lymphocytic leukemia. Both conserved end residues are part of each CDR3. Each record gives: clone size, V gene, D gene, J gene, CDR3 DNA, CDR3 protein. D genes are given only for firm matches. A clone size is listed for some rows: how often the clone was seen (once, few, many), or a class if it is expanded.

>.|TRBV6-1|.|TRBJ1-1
TGTGCCAGCAGGATGACGGAGAACACTGAAGCTTTCTTT
CASRMTENTEAFF
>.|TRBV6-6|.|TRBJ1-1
TGTGCCAGCAGTTACTGGGGACAAATGAACACTGAAGCTTTCTTT
CASSYWGQMNTEAFF
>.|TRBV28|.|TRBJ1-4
TGTGCCAGCAGTCCCCTGGCGAGGGTTAATGAAAAACTGTTTTTT
CASSPLARVNEKLFF
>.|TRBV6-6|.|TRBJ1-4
TGTGCCAGCAGACCAACTGCAACTAATGAAAAACTGTTTTTT
CASRPTATNEKLFF
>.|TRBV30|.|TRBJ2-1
TGTGCCTGGAGTTACCTAGCAAATGAGCAGTTCTTC
CAWSYLANEQFF
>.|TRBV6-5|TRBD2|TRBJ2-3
TGTGCCAGCAGGCCTAGCGGGAGTGGAGATACGCAGTATTTT
CASRPSGSGDTQYF
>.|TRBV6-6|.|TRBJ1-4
TGTGCCAGCAGTTCGGGGATAGCGGGCGAAAAACTGTTTTTT
CASSSGIAGEKLFF
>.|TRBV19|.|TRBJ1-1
TGTGCCAGTAGGCGTTCTGATCGGAACACTGAAGCTTTCTTT
CASRRSDRNTEAFF
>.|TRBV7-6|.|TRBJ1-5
TGTGCCAGCAGCTTAGCCACCGGTAGCAATCAGCCCCAGCATTTT
CASSLATGSNQPQHF
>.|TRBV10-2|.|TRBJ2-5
TGCGCCAGCAGTGGGAGTTGGGCGGGGGCGCAAGAGACCCAGTACTTC
CASSGSWAGAQETQYF
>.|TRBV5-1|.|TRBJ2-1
TGCGCCACCCACCGGGACGGCAGTACCTACAATGAGCAGTTCTTC
CATHRDGSTYNEQFF
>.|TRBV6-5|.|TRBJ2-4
TGTGCCAGCCGGCCCTCCGACCAAGCCAAAAACATTCAGTACTTC
CASRPSDQAKNIQYF
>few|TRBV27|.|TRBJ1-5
TGTGCCAGCAGCCATGTGCCGGTGGAACAGCCCCAGCATTTT
CASSHVPVEQPQHF
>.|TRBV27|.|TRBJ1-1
TGTGCCAGCAGTCTATCCCCCTCCCCACGGAAGAACACTGAAGCTTTCTTT
CASSLSPSPRKNTEAFF
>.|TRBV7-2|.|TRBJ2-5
TGTGCCAGCAGCTTAGTCAGCACCCGTGGGCAAGAGACCCAGTACTTC
CASSLVSTRGQETQYF
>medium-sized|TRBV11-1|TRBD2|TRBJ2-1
TGTGCCAGCAGCTTAACCGGGGGGGGAAACAATGAGCAGTTCTTC
CASSLTGGGNNEQFF
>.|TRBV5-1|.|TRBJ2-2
TGCGCCAGCAGCTTGGCCAGATCAGCTACCTCGAACACCGGGGAGCTGTTTTTT
CASSLARSATSNTGELFF
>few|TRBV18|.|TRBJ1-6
TGTGCCAGCTCACCAGTGCTGACAGGCCTACCCCTCCACTTT
CASSPVLTGLPLHF
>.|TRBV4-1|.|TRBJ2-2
TGCGCCAGCAGCCAAGAGCTTACCTCAGGGGTTGGCACCGGGGAGCTGTTTTTT
CASSQELTSGVGTGELFF
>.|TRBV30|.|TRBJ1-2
TGTGCCTGGAGCGGGACGGGCTATGGCTACACCTTC
CAWSGTGYGYTF
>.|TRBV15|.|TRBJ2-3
TGTGCCACCAGCAGAGATCCTCCAGATACGCAGTATTTT
CATSRDPPDTQYF
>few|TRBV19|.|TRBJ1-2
TGTGCCAGTAGTATACCAATCCCGTCCGCGAGACAGGCCTATGGCTACACCTTC
CASSIPIPSARQAYGYTF
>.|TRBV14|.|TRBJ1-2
TGTGCCAGCAGCCAAGATCGTGGCTACACCTTC
CASSQDRGYTF
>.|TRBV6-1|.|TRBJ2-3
TGTGCCTCCGGGGCTTGGGGGGATACGCAGTATTTT
CASGAWGDTQYF
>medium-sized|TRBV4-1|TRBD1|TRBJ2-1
TGCGCCAGCAGCCAAGAAAGACAGGGCCAGGCGTACAATGAGCAGTTCTTC
CASSQERQGQAYNEQFF
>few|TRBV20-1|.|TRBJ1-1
TGCAGTGCCGCATACAACACTGAAGCTTTCTTT
CSAAYNTEAFF
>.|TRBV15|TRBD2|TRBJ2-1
TGTGCCACCAGCAGAATAGCGGGAGGAGGTCACAATGAGCAGTTCTTC
CATSRIAGGGHNEQFF
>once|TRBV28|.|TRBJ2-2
TGTGCCAGCAGTACTACCCGGGAGCTGTTTTTT
CASSTTRELFF
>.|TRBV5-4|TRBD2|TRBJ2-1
TGTGCCAGCAGGAGGCTAGCGGGATACAATGAGCAGTTCTTC
CASRRLAGYNEQFF
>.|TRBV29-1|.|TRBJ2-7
TGCAGCGTTGTAGAATCCTACGAGCAGTACTTC
CSVVESYEQYF
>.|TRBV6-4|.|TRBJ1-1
TGTGCCAGCAGTGAATCGGGGGAGACCACTGAAGCTTTCTTT
CASSESGETTEAFF
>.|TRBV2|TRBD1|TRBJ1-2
TGTGCCAGCAGGTTGGGACAGGGGAGTATTTATGGCTACACCTTC
CASRLGQGSIYGYTF
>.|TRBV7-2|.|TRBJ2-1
TGTGCCAGCAGCTTAGAGCATGAGCAGTTCTTC
CASSLEHEQFF
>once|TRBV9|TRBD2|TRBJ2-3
TGTGCCAGCAGCGTAACTGCGGGGGGGCATTCAGATACGCAGTATTTT
CASSVTAGGHSDTQYF
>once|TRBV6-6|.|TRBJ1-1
TGTGCCAGCAGTTACAGGGGGGGCTCAGGGAACACTGAAGCTTTCTTT
CASSYRGGSGNTEAFF
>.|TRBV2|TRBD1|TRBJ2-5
TGTGCCAGCAGTGACGGCAGGGGGGAGACCCAGTACTTC
CASSDGRGETQYF
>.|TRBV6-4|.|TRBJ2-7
TGTGCCAGCAGTTACTCGATCGTTAGGGACGACGAGCAGTACTTC
CASSYSIVRDDEQYF
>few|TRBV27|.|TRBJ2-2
TGTGCCAGCAGTTCCACCGGGGAGCTGTTTTTT
CASSSTGELFF
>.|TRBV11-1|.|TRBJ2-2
TGTGCCAGCAGCCAGGTGGGAACAGGGAGGACCGGGGAGCTGTTTTTT
CASSQVGTGRTGELFF
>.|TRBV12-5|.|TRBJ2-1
TGTGCTAGTGGCCGAACCACAGGGATTTACAATGAGCAGTTCTTC
CASGRTTGIYNEQFF
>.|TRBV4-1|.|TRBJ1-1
TGCGCCAGCAGCCAAGTAATGGGGATGAACACTGAAGCTTTCTTT
CASSQVMGMNTEAFF
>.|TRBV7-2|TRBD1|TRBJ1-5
TGTGCCAGCAGCTTAGGACAGGGGCAGGCTCAGCCCCAGCATTTT
CASSLGQGQAQPQHF